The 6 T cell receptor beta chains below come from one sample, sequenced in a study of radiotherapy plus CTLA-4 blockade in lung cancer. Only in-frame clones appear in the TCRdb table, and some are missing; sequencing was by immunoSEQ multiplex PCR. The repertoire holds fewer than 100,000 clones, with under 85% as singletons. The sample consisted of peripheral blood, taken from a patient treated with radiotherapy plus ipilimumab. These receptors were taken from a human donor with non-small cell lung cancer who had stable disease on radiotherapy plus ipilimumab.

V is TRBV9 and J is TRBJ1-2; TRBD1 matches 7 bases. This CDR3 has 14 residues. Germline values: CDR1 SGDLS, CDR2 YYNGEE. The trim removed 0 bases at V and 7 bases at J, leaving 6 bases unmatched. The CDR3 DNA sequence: TGTGCCAGCAGCGTAGCCGGGACAGCGACTGGCTACACCTTC. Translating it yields CASSVAGTATGYTF.

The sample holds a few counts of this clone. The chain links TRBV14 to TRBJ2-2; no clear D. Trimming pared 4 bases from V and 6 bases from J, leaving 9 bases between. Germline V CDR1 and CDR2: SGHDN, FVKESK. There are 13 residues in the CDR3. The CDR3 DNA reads TGTGCCAGCAGCCCCGTAATGGCCGGGGAGCTGTTTTTT. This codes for CASSPVMAGELFF.

CDR3 sequence reads: CASSETGTSGEKTQYF. CDR3 bases: TGTGCCAGCAGCGAGACCGGGACTAGCGGGGAAAAGACCCAGTACTTC. The V and J genes are TRBV11-2 and TRBJ2-5, with 13 bases identical to TRBD2. This CDR3 comprises 16 residues. Per germline, CDR1 SGHAT and CDR2 FQNNGV. The trim removed 5 bases at V and 6 bases at J, leaving 9 bases unmatched.

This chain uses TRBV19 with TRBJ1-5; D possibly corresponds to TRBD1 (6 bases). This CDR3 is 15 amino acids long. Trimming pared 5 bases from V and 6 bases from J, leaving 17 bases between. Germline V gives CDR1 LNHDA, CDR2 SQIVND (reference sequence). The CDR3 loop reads CASSPDGGDTQPQHF. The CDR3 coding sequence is TGTGCCAGTAGTCCGGACGGGGGGGACACTCAGCCCCAGCATTTT.

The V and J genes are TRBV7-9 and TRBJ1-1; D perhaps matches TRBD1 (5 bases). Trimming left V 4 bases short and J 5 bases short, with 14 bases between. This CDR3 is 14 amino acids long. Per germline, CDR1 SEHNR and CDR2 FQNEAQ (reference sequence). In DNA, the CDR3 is TGTGCCAGCAGCTCCGGCGGGGGGGTTACTGAAGCTTTCTTT. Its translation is CASSSGGGVTEAFF.

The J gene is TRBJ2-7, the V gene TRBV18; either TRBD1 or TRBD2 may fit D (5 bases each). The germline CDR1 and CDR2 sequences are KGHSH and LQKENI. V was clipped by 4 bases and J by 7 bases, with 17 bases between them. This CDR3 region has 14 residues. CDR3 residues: CASSLNNYRTEQYF. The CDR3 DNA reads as TGTGCCAGCTCACTAAACAATTACAGGACTGAGCAGTACTTC.